The TCR beta chain under discussion was sequenced for a study of vaccination and CD4 T cells after COVID-19. Points from the study as a whole: Convalescent patient numbers were relatively low, with no early post-infection timepoints.

Treatment described: roughly 10-day PBMC culture with coronavirus spike peptide pools or control peptides (ViraFEST assay). After expanding antigen-specific T cells with peptide pools, ViraFEST sequenced their TCRs. The Oncomine TCR Beta short-read assay generated sequence data from the DNA of cultured CD4+ T cells. TCRdb called the PCR reads again in MiXCR, with one record for every CDR3 protein. Among 14,000 to 15,000 distinct CDR3 sequences, less than 60% were seen once, and the ten largest hold roughly 27%. In regard to this clonotype: No antigen is known for it.

The CDR3 has 16 residues. Trimming cost V 4 bases and J 3 bases; bases outside gene matches: 12. CDR1 and CDR2 from the germline V gene are DFQATT and SNEGSKA (reference sequence). This material consisted of cultured CD4+ T cells from blood, taken after SARS-CoV-2 vaccination. This TCR was sampled from a human donor with COVID-19. The genes are TRBV20-1 and TRBJ2-3; TRBD2 matches at 8 bases. CDR3 in amino acids: CSAIRGRRGVTDTQYF. CDR3 coding DNA: TGCAGTGCTATAAGAGGCAGGCGGGGGGTAACAGATACGCAGTATTTT.